This TCR beta chain is from a study of T cell responses to AZD1222 COVID-19 vaccine. Broader study findings: Spike-spanning, vaccine-associated CD4 TCRs were dominant at 160-218 and 743-854.

This clone was found once. Its antigen is as yet unknown. The CDR3 totals 15 residues. Trimming took off 4 bases at V and 0 bases at J, with 10 bases between the two ends. Germline V gene sequence: CDR1 ENHRY, CDR2 SYGVKD. Profiled with immunoSEQ multiplex PCR; TCRdb holds only in-frame clones, not every one. The repertoire holds roughly 50,000 clones, with just over 85% as singletons. This material consisted of peripheral blood, taken 28 days after the second AZD1222 dose. This chain links TRBV10-3 with TRBJ1-5; a weak D match, TRBD1 (5 bases). The source is an adult who received the AZD1222 COVID-19 vaccine. In DNA form, the CDR3 reads TGTGCCATCAGTGCAGGGATAGATAGCAATCAGCCCCAGCATTTT. Its protein product is CAISAGIDSNQPQHF.